Listed below are T cell receptor beta chains from one sample, sequenced in a study of identical twins. MiXCR, run by TCRdb on the 5' RACE reads, gives a single entry per CDR3 protein. The repertoire has around 220,000 distinct CDR3 sequences, over 9.5% of them found once; the top ten carry 10%. Sequencing input: memory T cells sorted from blood. The origin of the receptors is a man aged 45-65 years in good health. Each CDR3 is given with its conserved first and last residue. The size of a clone is reported for some rows only, either as once, few or many, or as a class for expanded clones.

>.|TRBJ2-1|TRBV5-1
CASSQSGVRYNEQFF
>many|TRBJ1-2|TRBV20-1
CSASRPERDGYTF
>few|TRBJ2-5|TRBV28
CASSTVGQLRETQYF
>few|TRBJ2-2|TRBV7-2
CASSFTGSTGELFF
>few|TRBJ2-1|TRBV19
CASSIAGVQEQFF
>.|TRBJ2-4|TRBV11-2
CASSLEGSPGGGAKNIQYF
>few|TRBJ1-1|TRBV29-1
CSVGQRNTEAFF
>few|TRBJ2-7|TRBV4-2
CASSQVAGISYEQYF
>few|TRBJ2-6|TRBV20-1
CSAKGQGALGANVLTF
>few|TRBJ2-1|TRBV24-1
CATSDLAGVAYNEQFF